This is a list of T cell receptor beta chains from one sample in a study of cytomegalovirus exposure and HLA in healthy donors. Sequencing was performed with immunoSEQ multiplex PCR; in TCRdb, only in-frame clones are kept and a portion is missing. This sample's clone table lists 100,000 to 150,000 clones. The sample taken for sequencing was PBMCs. All receptors come from a man aged 18 to 29 in good health and CMV-seronegative. Each CDR3 is given without its conserved first and last residue.

cdr3_length v_call cdr3_aa
10 TRBV2 ASKTYGNTIY
15 TRBV5-1 ASSLNIKRWDRAGYT
12 TRBV5-4 ASALEVNTGELF
13 TRBV10-3 AISESPGYSYEQY
12 TRBV5-1 ASSLHREAYEQY
14 TRBV27 ASSLSFGPGGYEQY
11 TRBV28 ASSPRGNTEAF
10 TRBV10-1 ASSLPGETQY
11 TRBV7-9 ASSPTGTETQY
11 TRBV5-4 ASIGQGDYGYT
13 TRBV30 AGTSGRISTDTQY
11 TRBV25-1 ASSENPGDTIY
15 TRBV19 ASRRGGGAGMTDTQY
11 TRBV30 AWTGGPYGEQF
12 TRBV30 AWSEVPGGYGYT
13 TRBV15 ATSSGGGRTDTQY
10 TRBV2 VSRGSGPEQF
12 TRBV7-9 ASSLDLGAWGYT
13 TRBV13 ASSPWTGSGDIQY
11 TRBV15 ATSRVQGRGYT
14 TRBV9 ASSVDSQPALYEQY
11 TRBV6-5 ASTPGQGTEAF
11 TRBV13 ASSAASGYGYT
11 TRBV28 ASTPSGNQPQH
11 TRBV2 ARQGVPGYGYT
10 TRBV7-9 ASSPGLRGYT
16 TRBV5-1 ASSFLPRQSLSNQPQH
9 TRBV30 AWSIRAGYT
14 TRBV6-1 ASSETSGGPYNEQF
12 TRBV7-9 ASSLGVGVYGYT
10 TRBV2 AGTSPGTEAF
12 TRBV18 ASSPLAGGDEQY
13 TRBV4-1 ATMSGGGAYNEQF
13 TRBV7-9 ASSLVSLAGNEQF
14 TRBV7-9 ASSFFSDRGTQPQH
13 TRBV29-1 SVGAGAPANTEAF
12 TRBV30 AWGQTGIFYGYT
15 TRBV4-2 ASSQGVIASPSYEQY
15 TRBV28 ASSLGLRQASNRPQH
14 TRBV9 ASSVELQAYSYEQY
11 TRBV30 AWRDRVDQPQH
13 TRBV29-1 SVVGSLSGAVGQY
13 TRBV15 ATSRDRDGQETQY
12 TRBV19 ASSIPTDLSEQF
14 TRBV10-3 AISRQGPIQNTEAF
10 TRBV6-1 ASALRGQPQH
13 TRBV27 ASSLLDRESTEAF
12 TRBV28 ASSLEDRGDTQY
12 TRBV28 ASRDKDRWYGYT
11 TRBV5-5 ASSLTGQEGYT
10 TRBV14 ASSQGISPAF
13 TRBV5-1 ASSLAGQGGNTIY
12 TRBV11-2 ASSSQNRADTQY
12 TRBV4-2 ASSQNRGHQPQH
12 TRBV9 ASSVGQFNEKLF
13 TRBV5-5 ASSSGLAGGETQY
9 TRBV20-1 SASRNQPQH